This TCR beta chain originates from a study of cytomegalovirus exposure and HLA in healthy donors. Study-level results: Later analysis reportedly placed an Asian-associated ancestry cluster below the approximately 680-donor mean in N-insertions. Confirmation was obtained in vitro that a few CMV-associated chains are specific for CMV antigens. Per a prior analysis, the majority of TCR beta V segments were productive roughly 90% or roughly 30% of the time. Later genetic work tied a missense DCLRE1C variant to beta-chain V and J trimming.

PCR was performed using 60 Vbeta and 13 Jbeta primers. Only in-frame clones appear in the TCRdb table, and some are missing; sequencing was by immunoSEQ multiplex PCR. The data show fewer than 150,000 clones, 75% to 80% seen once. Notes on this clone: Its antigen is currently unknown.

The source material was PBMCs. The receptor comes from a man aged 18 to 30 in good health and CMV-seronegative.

The CDR3 protein is CASSLTGAFSQPQHF. CDR3 nucleotides: TGTGCCAGCAGCTTAACAGGGGCTTTTTCTCAGCCCCAGCATTTT. The chain links TRBV6-5 to TRBJ1-5; 7 bases line up with TRBD1. CDR1 and CDR2 (germline): MNHEY, SVGAGI. This CDR3 has 15 amino acids. J lost 6 bases, V lost 6 bases, and 11 bases had no gene match.